Listed here are 16 T cell receptor beta chains from one sample, sequenced in a study of blood T cell repertoires in COVID-19. Some clones are missing from TCRdb's copy, which holds only in-frame ones; the method was immunoSEQ multiplex PCR. The table shows about 240,000 clones, with around 82% occurring only once. Input material: peripheral blood. All receptors come from a woman in her seventies with acute or convalescent COVID-19.

The genes are TRBV5-5 and TRBJ2-3, with a possible D match to TRBD1 (5 bases). Trimming took off 3 bases at V and 6 bases at J, with 14 bases between the two ends. The germline V gene has CDR1 SGHKS and CDR2 YYEKEE (reference sequence). The CDR3 runs 14 residues. The CDR3 reads CASSSTVLPDTQYF. The CDR3 DNA reads TGTGCCAGCAGCTCGACAGTTCTCCCGGATACGCAGTATTTT. Combining the CDR3 with reference TRBV5-5 and TRBJ2-3 gives the whole variable domain DAGVTQSPTHLIKTRGQQVTLRCSPISGHKSVSWYQQVLGQGPQFIFQYYEKEERGRGNFPDRFSARQFPNYSSELNVNALLLGDSALYLCASSSTVLPDTQYFGPGTRLTVL.

V is TRBV6-2 or TRBV6-3 and J is TRBJ2-3, with 9 bases that match TRBD1. The CDR3 has 18 amino acids. The junction had 18 bases not matched to a gene; V was cut back by 6 bases and J by 5 bases. Germline V CDR1 and CDR2: MNHEY, SVGEGT. The CDR3 loop reads CASSPRNPTGGALDTQYF. CDR3 nucleotides: TGTGCCAGCAGCCCCCGAAACCCAACAGGGGGCGCGTTAGATACGCAGTATTTT.

This chain uses TRBV2 with TRBJ1-1; 8 bases map to TRBD1. Per germline, CDR1 SNHLY and CDR2 FYNNEI. The junction had 7 bases not matched to a gene; V was cut back by 6 bases and J by 1 base. This CDR3 contains 15 residues. The CDR3 loop reads CASRPPGTGNTEAFF. The DNA for the CDR3 is TGTGCCAGCAGGCCCCCCGGGACAGGGAACACTGAAGCTTTCTTT.

The CDR3 here is CASRWASSPSGANVLTF. The CDR3 DNA reads TGCGCCAGCCGCTGGGCAAGCTCTCCTTCTGGGGCCAACGTCCTGACTTTC. This chain joins TRBV5-1 and TRBJ2-6, with no clear D. In germline, CDR1 is SGHRS, CDR2 YFSETQ. This CDR3 has 17 residues. V was pared by 7 bases and J by 1 base, with 18 bases between.

The chain employs TRBV5-8 and TRBJ1-1; D remains ambiguous. The CDR3 runs to 15 residues. CDR1 is SGHTS and CDR2 is YDEGEE in the germline V gene. V gave up 1 base and J gave up 1 base, with 11 bases separating them. The CDR3 nucleotides are TGTGCCAGCAGCTTGAACCCACTTCAGAACACTGAAGCTTTCTTT. It is translated as CASSLNPLQNTEAFF.

This clone showed up just a few times. The gene calls are TRBV5-3 and TRBJ1-2; tentatively, D is TRBD1 (6 bases). TRBV5-3 is an ORF; its function is uncertain. CDR3 length: 20 amino acids. Trimming pared 0 bases from V and 5 bases from J, leaving 29 bases between. The CDR3 DNA reads as TGTGCCAGAAGCTTGGAACACCCCCAGTGGGTAGGGGGTCAAAATTATGGCTACACCTTC. Translating it yields CARSLEHPQWVGGQNYGYTF.

The CDR3 protein is CSVTGLETQYF. The CDR3 DNA reads TGCAGCGTTACAGGGTTAGAGACCCAGTACTTC. The chain employs TRBV29-1 and TRBJ2-5; a possible D gene is TRBD1 (6 bases). Trimming removed 5 bases at V and 4 bases at J, with 8 bases between. CDR1 and CDR2 (germline): SQVTM, ANQGSEA. The CDR3 runs to 11 residues.

This clone came up a few times. V usage is TRBV10-3 and J usage is TRBJ1-2; D is unclear. The CDR3 covers 15 residues. Germline CDR1 reads ENHRY; CDR2 reads SYGVKD. Trimming stripped 7 bases from V and 3 bases from J, with 18 bases between. CDR3 DNA: TGTGCCATCAATAGTTTGTCAAATATGGACTATGGCTACACCTTC. Translated: CAINSLSNMDYGYTF.

This chain joins TRBV2 and TRBJ2-3; 14 positions match TRBD2. The CDR3 is made up of 16 amino acids. The V gene end was trimmed by 1 base and the J gene end by 5 bases; junction bases not matched to a gene: 2. Germline loops: CDR1 SNHLY, CDR2 FYNNEI. The CDR3 DNA follows: TGTGCCAGCAGTGAAGGACTAGCGGGGGGGCAAGATACGCAGTATTTT. Translation: CASSEGLAGGQDTQYF.

The table lists this clone with many counts. Other DNA variants within this sample encode the same CDR3. The V and J genes are TRBV29-1 and TRBJ1-3; 9 bases align to TRBD1. Germline-derived CDR1 and CDR2 are SQVTM and ANQGSEA. Unmatched junction bases numbered 4, after V lost 7 bases and J lost 0 bases. This CDR3 has 14 amino acids. The CDR3 sequence is CSAKQGASGNTIYF. CDR3 nucleotide sequence: TGCAGCGCAAAACAGGGGGCCTCTGGAAACACCATATATTTT.

CDR3: CSTRTGNTGELFF. In DNA form, the CDR3 reads TGCAGCACGCGGACAGGGAACACCGGGGAGCTGTTTTTT. The chain carries TRBV29-1 and TRBJ2-2, with TRBD1 matching over 7 bases. CDR1 SQVTM and CDR2 ANQGSEA come from the germline V gene. CDR3 length: 13 amino acids. After removal of 8 bases from V and 1 base from J, the junction contained 4 bases not matched to a gene.

V is TRBV5-6 and J is TRBJ1-6; D is unclear. This CDR3 contains 15 residues. V lost 4 bases and J lost 6, with 14 bases in between. Germline lookup yields CDR1 SGHDT and CDR2 YYEEEE. CDR3 nucleotide sequence: TGTGCCAGCAGCCCCGACGGACGGGGTAATTCACCCCTCCACTTT. It encodes CASSPDGRGNSPLHF.

This chain joins TRBV4-3 and TRBJ1-2; perhaps TRBD1 as D (5 bases). V was clipped by 0 bases and J by 7 bases, with 12 bases between them. Germline-derived CDR1 and CDR2 are LGHNA and YSLEER. The CDR3 covers 14 residues. CDR3 nucleotides: TGCGCCAGCAGCCAAGAGTGGCAGGGAGGTGGCTACACCTTC. Its protein is CASSQEWQGGGYTF.

The chain uses TRBV10-2 and TRBJ1-1, with D unresolved. Trimming stripped 3 bases from V and 5 bases from J, with 10 bases between. Germline lookup yields CDR1 WSHSY and CDR2 SAAADI. The CDR3 is 13 residues long. CDR3 amino acids: CASSDGRETEAFF. For the CDR3, the DNA is TGCGCCAGCAGTGATGGGAGGGAAACTGAAGCTTTCTTT.

J is TRBJ2-1 and V is TRBV7-6; D remains ambiguous. The V end was cut by 1 base, the J end by 0 bases, with 10 bases between. The germline V gene encodes CDR1 SGHVS and CDR2 FNYEAQ. There are 16 residues in the CDR3. Written as DNA, the CDR3 is TGTGCCAGCAGCTTAGAAAGCGCCAGCTCCTACAATGAGCAGTTCTTC. It codes for CASSLESASSYNEQFF.

The gene calls are TRBV10-3 and TRBJ1-2; D remains unclear. Trimming removed 4 bases at V and 2 bases at J, with 5 bases between. Germline CDR1 reads ENHRY; CDR2 reads SYGVKD. The CDR3 extends over 12 amino acids. CDR3 amino acids: CAISGRNYGYTF. DNA of the CDR3: TGTGCCATCAGTGGTCGGAACTATGGCTACACCTTC.